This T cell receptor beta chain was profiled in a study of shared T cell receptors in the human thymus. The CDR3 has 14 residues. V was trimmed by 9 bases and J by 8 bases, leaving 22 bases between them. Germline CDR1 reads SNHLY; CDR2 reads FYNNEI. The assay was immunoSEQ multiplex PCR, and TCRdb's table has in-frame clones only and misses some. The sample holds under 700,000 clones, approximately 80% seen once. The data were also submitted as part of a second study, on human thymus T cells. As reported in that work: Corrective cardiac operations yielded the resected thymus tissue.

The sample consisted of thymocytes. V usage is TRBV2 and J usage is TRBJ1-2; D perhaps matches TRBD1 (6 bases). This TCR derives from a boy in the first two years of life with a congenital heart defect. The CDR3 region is CARAQDSQISGYTF. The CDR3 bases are TGTGCCAGAGCCCAGGACAGCCAAATCAGCGGCTACACCTTC.